The T cell receptor (beta chain) described here comes from a study of T cells expressing NK-cell markers. Looking at the study overall: Source material for TCR beta repertoires consisted of sorted CD3+CD56+NKG2C+, CD3+CD56+NKG2C- and CD3+CD56-NKG2C+ T cells.

Turning to this clonotype: The target antigen is unknown.

There are 14 residues in the CDR3. 5'RACE template switching with UMIs produced the TCR beta cDNA. From its re-call of the 5' RACE reads, TCRdb lists each CDR3 protein once, without DNA. The specimen's table records 160,000 or so distinct CDR3 sequences. General study points: Dominance of the CD3+CD56-NKG2C+ fraction by these clonotypes also held in several donors.

The chain combines TRBV12-3 or TRBV12-4 with TRBJ1-5; TCRdb returns TRBD1, unconfirmable since there is no DNA. The clonotype originates from a woman aged 18 to 75 in good health. The sequencing sample was made of blood T cells: a sorted CD56 or NKG2C T cell subset, CD4+ or CD8+ T cells, or bulk PBMC T cells (not recorded which). CDR3 sequence reads: CASSTGQGYQPQHF.